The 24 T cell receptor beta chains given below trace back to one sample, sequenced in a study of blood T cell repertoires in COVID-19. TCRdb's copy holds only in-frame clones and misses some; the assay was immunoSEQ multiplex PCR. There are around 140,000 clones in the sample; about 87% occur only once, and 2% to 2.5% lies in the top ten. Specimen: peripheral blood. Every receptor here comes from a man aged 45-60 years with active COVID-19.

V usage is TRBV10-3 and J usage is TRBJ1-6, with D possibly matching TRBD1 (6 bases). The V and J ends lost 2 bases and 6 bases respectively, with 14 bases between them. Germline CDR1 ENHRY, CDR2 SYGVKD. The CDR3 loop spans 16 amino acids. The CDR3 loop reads CAISEGRGGGNSPLHF. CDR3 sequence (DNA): TGTGCCATCAGTGAGGGGAGGGGAGGGGGTAATTCACCCCTCCACTTT.

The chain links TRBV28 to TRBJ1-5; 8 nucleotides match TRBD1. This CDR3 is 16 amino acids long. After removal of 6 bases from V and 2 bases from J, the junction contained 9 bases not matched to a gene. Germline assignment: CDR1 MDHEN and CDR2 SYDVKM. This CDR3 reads CASSPGGVIGNQPQHF. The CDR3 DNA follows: TGTGCCAGCAGCCCAGGGGGCGTTATTGGCAATCAGCCCCAGCATTTT.

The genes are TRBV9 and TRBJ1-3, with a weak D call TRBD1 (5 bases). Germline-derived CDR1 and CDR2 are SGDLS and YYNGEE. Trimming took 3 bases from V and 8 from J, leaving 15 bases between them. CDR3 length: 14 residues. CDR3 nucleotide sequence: TGTGCCAGCAGCGCTTTGACAGACCTGGACACCATATATTTT. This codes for CASSALTDLDTIYF. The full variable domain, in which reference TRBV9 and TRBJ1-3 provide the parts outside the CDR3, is DSGVTQTPKHLITATGQRVTLRCSPRSGDLSVYWYQQSLDQGLQFLIQYYNGEERAKGNILERFSAQQFPDLHSELNLSSLELGDSALYFCASSALTDLDTIYFGEGSWLTVV.

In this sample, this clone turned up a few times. The CDR3 is CAISESTGFSYEQYF. CDR3 sequence (DNA): TGTGCCATCAGTGAGTCGACAGGTTTCTCCTACGAGCAGTACTTC. The chain joins TRBV10-3 to TRBJ2-7; D possibly corresponds to TRBD1 (6 bases). This CDR3 spans 15 amino acids. The germline V gene has CDR1 ENHRY and CDR2 SYGVKD. V gave up 0 bases and J gave up 0 bases, with 9 bases separating them.

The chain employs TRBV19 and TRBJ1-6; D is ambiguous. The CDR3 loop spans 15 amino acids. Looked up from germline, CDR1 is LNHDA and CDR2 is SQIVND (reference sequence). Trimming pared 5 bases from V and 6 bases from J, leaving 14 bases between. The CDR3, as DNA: TGTGCCAGTAGTCCTGGTGGAGGTAGTAATTCACCCCTCCACTTT. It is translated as CASSPGGGSNSPLHF.

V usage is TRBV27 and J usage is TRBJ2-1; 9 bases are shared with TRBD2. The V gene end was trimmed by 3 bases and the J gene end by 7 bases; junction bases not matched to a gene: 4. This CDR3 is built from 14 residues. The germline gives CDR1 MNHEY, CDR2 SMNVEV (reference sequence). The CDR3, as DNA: TGTGCCAGCAGTTTGAGGCGGGGGGGGAATGAGCAGTTCTTC. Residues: CASSLRRGGNEQFF.

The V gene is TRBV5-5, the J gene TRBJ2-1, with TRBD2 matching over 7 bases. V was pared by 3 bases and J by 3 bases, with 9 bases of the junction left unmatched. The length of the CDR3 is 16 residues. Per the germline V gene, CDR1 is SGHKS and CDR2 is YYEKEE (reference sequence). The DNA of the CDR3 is TGTGCCAGCAGCTCCGGCGTACGGGGGGACTACAATGAGCAGTTCTTC. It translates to CASSSGVRGDYNEQFF.

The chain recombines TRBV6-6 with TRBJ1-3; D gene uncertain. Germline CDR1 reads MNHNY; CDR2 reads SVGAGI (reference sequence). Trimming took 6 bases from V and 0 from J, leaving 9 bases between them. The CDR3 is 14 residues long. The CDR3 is CASRGHSSGNTIYF. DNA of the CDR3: TGTGCCAGCAGGGGCCACAGCTCTGGAAACACCATATATTTT.

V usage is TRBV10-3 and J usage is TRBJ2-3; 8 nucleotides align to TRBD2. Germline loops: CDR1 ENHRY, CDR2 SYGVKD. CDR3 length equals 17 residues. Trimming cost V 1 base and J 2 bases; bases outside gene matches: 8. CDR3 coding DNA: TGTGCCATCAGTGAGTTGGGGACTAGGAAAGACACAGATACGCAGTATTTT. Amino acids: CAISELGTRKDTDTQYF.

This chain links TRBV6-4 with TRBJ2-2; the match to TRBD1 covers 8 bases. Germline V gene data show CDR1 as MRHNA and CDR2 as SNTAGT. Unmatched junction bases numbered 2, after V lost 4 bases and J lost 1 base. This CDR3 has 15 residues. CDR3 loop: CASSVGQGNTGELFF. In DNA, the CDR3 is TGTGCCAGCAGTGTTGGACAGGGGAACACCGGGGAGCTGTTTTTT.

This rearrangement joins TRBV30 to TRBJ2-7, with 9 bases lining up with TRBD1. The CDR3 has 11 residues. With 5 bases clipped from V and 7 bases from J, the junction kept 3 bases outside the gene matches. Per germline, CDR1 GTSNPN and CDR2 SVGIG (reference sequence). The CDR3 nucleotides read TGTGCCTGGTTTGACAGGGGGGAGCAGTACTTC. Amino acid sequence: CAWFDRGEQYF.

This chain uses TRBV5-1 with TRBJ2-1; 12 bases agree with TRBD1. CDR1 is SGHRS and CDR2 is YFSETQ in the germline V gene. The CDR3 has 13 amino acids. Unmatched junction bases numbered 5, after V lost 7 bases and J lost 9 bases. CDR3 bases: TGCGCCAGCCGGGACAGGGGGCGGGCTGAGCAGTTCTTC. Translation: CASRDRGRAEQFF.

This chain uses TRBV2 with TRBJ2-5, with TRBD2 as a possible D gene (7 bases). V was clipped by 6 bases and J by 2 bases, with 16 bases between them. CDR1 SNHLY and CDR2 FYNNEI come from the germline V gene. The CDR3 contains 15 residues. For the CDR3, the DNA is TGTGCCAGCAGCCGGTGGGGGGGCGGACAAGAGACCCAGTACTTC. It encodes CASSRWGGGQETQYF.

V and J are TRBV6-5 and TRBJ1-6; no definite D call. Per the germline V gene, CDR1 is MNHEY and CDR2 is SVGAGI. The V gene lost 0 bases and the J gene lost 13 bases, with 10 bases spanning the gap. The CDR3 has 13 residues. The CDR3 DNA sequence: TGTGCCAGCAGTTACTCGGACCGGGAGCCCCTCCACTTT. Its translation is CASSYSDREPLHF.

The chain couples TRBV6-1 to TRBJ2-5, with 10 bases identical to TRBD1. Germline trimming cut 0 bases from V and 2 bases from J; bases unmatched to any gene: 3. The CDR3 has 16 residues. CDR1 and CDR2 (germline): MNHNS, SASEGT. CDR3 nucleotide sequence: TGTGCCAGCAGTGAAGCGACAGGGGGCCGGCAAGAGACCCAGTACTTC. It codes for CASSEATGGRQETQYF.

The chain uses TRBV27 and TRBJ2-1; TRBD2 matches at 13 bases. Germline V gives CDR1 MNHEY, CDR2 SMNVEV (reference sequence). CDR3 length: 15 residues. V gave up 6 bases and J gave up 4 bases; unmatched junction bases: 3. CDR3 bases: TGTGCCAGCAGAATGGGACTAGCGGGATACAATGAGCAGTTCTTC. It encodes CASRMGLAGYNEQFF.

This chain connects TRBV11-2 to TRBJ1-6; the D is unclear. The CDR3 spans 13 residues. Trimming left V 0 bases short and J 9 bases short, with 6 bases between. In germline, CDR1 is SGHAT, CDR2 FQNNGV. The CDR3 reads CASSLDAGSPLHF. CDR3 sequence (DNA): TGTGCCAGCAGCTTAGACGCGGGTTCACCCCTCCACTTT.

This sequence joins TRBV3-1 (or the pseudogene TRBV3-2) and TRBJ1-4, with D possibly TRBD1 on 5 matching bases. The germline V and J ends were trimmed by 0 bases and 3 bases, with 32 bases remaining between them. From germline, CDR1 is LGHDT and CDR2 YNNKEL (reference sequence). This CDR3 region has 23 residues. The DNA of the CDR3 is TGTGCCAGCAGCCAAGATCCGTGTGCGAAAATGGTCAGGGTTATAGCGGCTAATGAAAAACTGTTTTTT. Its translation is CASSQDPCAKMVRVIAANEKLFF.

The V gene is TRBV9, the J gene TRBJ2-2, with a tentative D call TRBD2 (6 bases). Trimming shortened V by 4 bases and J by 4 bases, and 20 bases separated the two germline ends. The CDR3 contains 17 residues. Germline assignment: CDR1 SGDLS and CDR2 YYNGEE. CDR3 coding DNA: TGTGCCAGCAGCACTCCTCAGGGACTTGGAGGCACCGGGGAGCTGTTTTTT. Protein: CASSTPQGLGGTGELFF.

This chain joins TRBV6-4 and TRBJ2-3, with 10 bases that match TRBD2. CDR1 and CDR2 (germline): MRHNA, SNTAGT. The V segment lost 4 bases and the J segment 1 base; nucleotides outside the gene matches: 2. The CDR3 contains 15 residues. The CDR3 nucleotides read TGTGCCAGCAGTGGGACTAGCGGAGGCACAGATACGCAGTATTTT. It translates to CASSGTSGGTDTQYF.

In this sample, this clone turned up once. The CDR3 spells CASSPLGGLAGGVWTQYF. CDR3 sequence (DNA): TGCGCCAGCAGCCCACTCGGAGGACTAGCGGGGGGGGTGTGGACCCAGTACTTC. The chain links TRBV4-1 to TRBJ2-5; 15 bases match TRBD2. The CDR3 totals 18 residues. CDR1 and CDR2 from the germline V gene are MGHRA and YSYEKL. The ends lost 4 bases at V and 7 bases at J; junction bases unmatched: 13.

CDR3 sequence: CASRAGQGSYEQYF. The CDR3 DNA is TGTGCCAGCAGGGCTGGACAGGGATCCTACGAGCAGTACTTC. The chain uses TRBV6-6 and TRBJ2-7, with 8 bases matching TRBD1. Germline CDR1 reads MNHNY; CDR2 reads SVGAGI (reference sequence). The CDR3 extends over 14 amino acids. The V and J ends lost 6 bases and 1 base, in that order; junction bases with no gene match: 5.

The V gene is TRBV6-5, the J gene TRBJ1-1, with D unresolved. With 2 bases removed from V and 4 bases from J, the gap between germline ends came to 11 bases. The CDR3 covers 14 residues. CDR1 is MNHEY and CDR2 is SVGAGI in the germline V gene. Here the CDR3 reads CASSYGWPGTEAFF. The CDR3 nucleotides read TGTGCCAGCAGTTACGGGTGGCCGGGCACTGAAGCTTTCTTT.

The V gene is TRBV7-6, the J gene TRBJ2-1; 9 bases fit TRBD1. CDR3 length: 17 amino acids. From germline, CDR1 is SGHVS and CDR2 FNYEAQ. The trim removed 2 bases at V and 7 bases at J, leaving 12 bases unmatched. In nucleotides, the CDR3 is TGTGCCAGCAGCTTAAGCCCCGGGACAGGGTCAAGTAATGAGCAGTTCTTC. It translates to CASSLSPGTGSSNEQFF.